The rows below give T cell receptor beta chains drawn from one sample of a study of T cell responses to AZD1222 COVID-19 vaccine. The table came from immunoSEQ multiplex PCR; TCRdb's copy has only in-frame clones and leaves some out. The sample holds about 75,000 clones, about 87% seen once. Sequencing used peripheral blood, obtained 28 days after the second dose of the MenACWY control vaccine. The receptors were gathered from an adult who received the MenACWY meningococcal vaccine as a control. Each CDR3 is given with its conserved first and last residue. Fields, in order: J gene, D gene, clone size, V gene, CDR3 DNA, CDR3 protein. D genes are given only for firm matches. A row's size may be missing; if present it is once, few, many or a size class.

>TRBJ1-3|NA|once|TRBV3-1/TRBV3-2
TGTGCCAGCAGCCAAGATCGGGCCGGGGATCCTGGAAACACCATATATTTT
CASSQDRAGDPGNTIYF
>TRBJ2-1|TRBD1|NA|TRBV18
TGTGCCAGCTCACCTAACCCGGGACAGGGGACCTACAATGAGCAGTTCTTC
CASSPNPGQGTYNEQFF
>TRBJ1-1|NA|NA|TRBV5-1
TGCGCCAGCAGCTTGGCCGGGGGGGCGCGTGAAGCTTTCTTT
CASSLAGGAREAFF
>TRBJ1-5|TRBD1|NA|TRBV7-2
TGTGCCAGCAGCCCGACCGGGACAGCGAATCAGCCCCAGCATTTT
CASSPTGTANQPQHF
>TRBJ1-1|NA|once|TRBV4-3
TGCGCCAGCAGCCAAGAAGATCGGTGGAACACTGAAGCTTTCTTT
CASSQEDRWNTEAFF
>TRBJ2-7|NA|NA|TRBV3-1/TRBV3-2
TGTGCCAGTGGAGAGTACGAGCAGTACTTC
CASGEYEQYF
>TRBJ2-5|TRBD2|NA|TRBV24-1
TGTGCCACCAGTGATTTACGGGGGACTAGCGGTCAAGAGACCCAGTACTTC
CATSDLRGTSGQETQYF
>TRBJ2-3|TRBD2|NA|TRBV7-2
TGTGCCAGCAGCGTAGCGGGGATTAGCACAGATACGCAGTATTTT
CASSVAGISTDTQYF
>TRBJ1-3|NA|NA|TRBV4-3
TGCGCCAGCAGCCAAGAGGCAGGTGGAAACACCATATATTTT
CASSQEAGGNTIYF
>TRBJ2-7|NA|once|TRBV5-8
TGTGCCAGCAGCTTGCGGGCAGGACGCTCCTACGAGCAGTACTTC
CASSLRAGRSYEQYF
>TRBJ2-5|TRBD2|NA|TRBV7-8
TGTGCCAGCAGCTTTAGGGAAGCGGGAAACCAAGAGACCCAGTACTTC
CASSFREAGNQETQYF
>TRBJ1-1|NA|NA|TRBV20-1
TGCAGTGTCCCGCGGGACTTTGAAGCTTTCTTT
CSVPRDFEAFF
>TRBJ1-1|NA|NA|TRBV6-5
TGTGCCAGCAGTAGGGGACAGAACACTGAAGCTTTCTTT
CASSRGQNTEAFF
>TRBJ1-1|NA|NA|TRBV18
TGTGCCAGCTCACCGGACCTGACGGGGTGGGAAGCTTTCTTT
CASSPDLTGWEAFF
>TRBJ1-2|NA|few|TRBV5-8
TGTGCCAGCAGCTTAAGTTTGGACCTCAGGGGCTACACCTTC
CASSLSLDLRGYTF
>TRBJ1-4|TRBD1|NA|TRBV5-4
TGTGCCAGCAGCGAGGGACAGGGCATTAATGAAAAACTGTTTTTT
CASSEGQGINEKLFF
>TRBJ2-1|TRBD2|NA|TRBV4-2
TGTGCCAGCAGCCAAGTAGGACTAGCAGAGTCCCTGTCAACCCTGGGCAATGAGCAGTTCTTC
CASSQVGLAESLSTLGNEQFF
>TRBJ1-2|NA|NA|TRBV7-2
TGTGCCAGCAGCTTCTCGGACGGAGAGCACTATGGCTACACCTTC
CASSFSDGEHYGYTF
>TRBJ1-2|TRBD1|NA|TRBV4-1
TGCGCCAGCAGCCGCAGGGACAGGGGTGGCTATGGCTACACCTTC
CASSRRDRGGYGYTF
>TRBJ2-7|NA|NA|TRBV7-9
TGTGCCAGCAGCCCCAGGGTGGCGGCGACCTCCTACGAGCAGTACTTC
CASSPRVAATSYEQYF
>TRBJ1-4|NA|NA|TRBV19
TGTGCCAGTAGTATGGGTCAGAATAATGAAAAACTGTTTTTT
CASSMGQNNEKLFF
>TRBJ1-1|NA|NA|TRBV6-4
TGTGCCAGCAGTCCCGGGGCTGGGGTTGAAGCTTTCTTT
CASSPGAGVEAFF
>TRBJ2-7|TRBD1|NA|TRBV25-1
TGTGCCAGCAGTTCACGGACAGGGGGCCCCTACGAGCAGTACTTC
CASSSRTGGPYEQYF
>TRBJ1-1|NA|medium-sized|TRBV2
TGTGCCAGCAGTGTCGCTCGGGGGGCTATGAACACTGAAGCTTTCTTT
CASSVARGAMNTEAFF
>TRBJ2-7|NA|NA|TRBV29-1
TGCAGCGTCGAAGGGGGGGACACCTACGAGCAGTACTTC
CSVEGGDTYEQYF
>TRBJ2-7|NA|few|TRBV5-4
TGTGCCAGCAGCTATACGGGGCTTACTAGGTCCTACGAGCAGTACTTC
CASSYTGLTRSYEQYF
>TRBJ2-7|TRBD1|NA|TRBV6-5
TGTGCCAGCAGGGAGATGGGACAGCCCTACGAGCAGTACTTC
CASREMGQPYEQYF
>TRBJ1-1|TRBD1|NA|TRBV5-1
TGCGCCAGCAGCTTGGCACCCCAGGGGGCGGCGAACACTGAAGCTTTCTTT
CASSLAPQGAANTEAFF
>TRBJ1-2|TRBD1|NA|TRBV30
TGTGCCTGGAGACCCCGGGACAGGGGGCTCTATGGCTACACCTTC
CAWRPRDRGLYGYTF
>TRBJ1-1|NA|NA|TRBV6-5
TGTGCCAGCAGGGATCCACAGGGTCGGAACACTGAAGCTTTCTTT
CASRDPQGRNTEAFF
>TRBJ1-1|NA|once|TRBV12-3/TRBV12-4
TGTGCCAGCAGCTCCCGGGACAATAATGAAGCTTTCTTT
CASSSRDNNEAFF
>TRBJ2-5|NA|NA|TRBV3-1/TRBV3-2
TGTGCCAGCAGCCAACCACGGGGGCGGGGGCCTCTCCAGTACCAAGAGACCCAGTACTTC
CASSQPRGRGPLQYQETQYF
>TRBJ2-3|NA|NA|TRBV7-9
TGTGCCAGCAGCTTAGCCCCGAACCCTTCCTCGAGAGATACGCAGTATTTT
CASSLAPNPSSRDTQYF
>TRBJ1-2|NA|NA|TRBV7-8
TGTGCCAGCAGCCGAGCAGGGGACTATGGCTACACCTTC
CASSRAGDYGYTF
>TRBJ1-6|TRBD1|NA|TRBV3-1/TRBV3-2
TGTGCCAGCAGCCTGGGACAGTATTATTCACCCCTCCACTTT
CASSLGQYYSPLHF
>TRBJ2-7|NA|few|TRBV6-2/TRBV6-3
TGTGCCAGCAGTTACGGGACAAACTCCTACGAGCAGTACTTC
CASSYGTNSYEQYF
>TRBJ1-1|NA|NA|TRBV5-6
TGTGCCAGCAGTCGGGGCAGGTGGTCTGAAGCTTTCTTT
CASSRGRWSEAFF
>TRBJ1-2|NA|NA|TRBV7-9
TGTGCCAGCAGCTTCTCAGAATCGGGCTACACCTTC
CASSFSESGYTF
>TRBJ2-5|TRBD2|NA|TRBV29-1
TGCAGCGTTGGGCGGGAGAGGGTCCTCCAAGAGACCCAGTACTTC
CSVGRERVLQETQYF
>TRBJ2-7|TRBD1|NA|TRBV19
TGTGCCAGTAGCACCGGGACAGGGGGCGAGCAGTACTTC
CASSTGTGGEQYF
>TRBJ2-7|NA|once|TRBV30
TGTGCCTGGAGTGTACTACAGGAGCAGTACTTC
CAWSVLQEQYF